The source of this T cell receptor beta chain is a study of cytomegalovirus exposure and HLA in healthy donors. Unrecorded immune exposures were likely, despite nominal health at sampling. PCR employed 60 Vbeta and 13 Jbeta primers. Assay used: immunoSEQ multiplex PCR; TCRdb lists only in-frame clones, some missing. The sample lists under 200,000 clones, about 85% seen once, with approximately 1.2% in the top ten. The source material was PBMCs. This sequence was found in a man aged 50 or older in good health and CMV-seropositive.

CDR3 sequence: CASSRAGGTYNEQFF. The CDR3 region has the DNA TGTGCCAGCAGTCGAGCGGGAGGAACGTACAATGAGCAGTTCTTC. This sequence joins TRBV11-2 and TRBJ2-1, with 9 bases aligning to TRBD2. The CDR3 has 15 amino acids. The germline V gene has CDR1 SGHAT and CDR2 FQNNGV. Germline trimming cut 6 bases from V and 4 bases from J; bases unmatched to any gene: 7.